This TCR beta chain was sequenced in a study of regulatory T cells in long-lasting Graves disease. Whole-study context: Less than 3 months of antithyroid drugs had been taken by newly diagnosed Graves' patients. The study, taken as a whole, reports: Those with persistent Graves' had less TCR diversity than newly diagnosed patients.

Through Arm-PCR of CDR3 regions and iRepertoire HTBI primers, TCR beta libraries were built. TCRdb ran MiXCR on the multiplex PCR reads and lists one entry per CDR3 protein. The sample gives some 560,000 distinct CDR3 sequences, roughly a sixth of which show up once; 25% is in the top ten. Losses at the gene ends were 6 bases for V and 4 bases for J; bases not matched to a gene: 7. The V gene's germline CDR1 is SGHTA and CDR2 FQGTGA. CDR3 size: 16 residues. The time point denotes: newly diagnosed GD, antithyroid drugs for less than 3 months. The TCR library was made from RNA that had been extracted from PBMCs in TRIzol. This clonotype was recorded at least ten times. Antigen unknown. The sample was also linked to a second study, of T cells in Graves' hyperthyroidism and ophthalmopathy. That study reports: In blood, most of the thyroid clonotypes expanded above 0.001 were also present.

The rearrangement links TRBV7-3 to TRBJ2-3, with 13 positions matching TRBD2. The material sequenced was peripheral blood mononuclear cells (PBMCs), taken at new diagnosis, from a patient treated with antithyroid drugs. The receptor was isolated from a woman aged 35-65 years with Graves disease. This chain's CDR3 is CASSLTSGGAADTQYF. The CDR3 DNA sequence: TGTGCCAGCAGTCTCACTAGCGGGGGGGCCGCAGATACGCAGTATTTT.